These 14 T cell receptor beta chains originate from one sample sequenced in a study of cytomegalovirus exposure and HLA in healthy donors. A multiplex PCR was run with 60 Vbeta primers and 13 Jbeta primers. Profiling relied on immunoSEQ multiplex PCR, and the TCRdb table lists in-frame clones only, not all of them. There are about 160,000 clones in the sample; roughly 80% occur only once, and roughly 4.4% lies in the top ten. Sequenced sample: PBMCs. Every receptor here comes from a man aged 30 to 45 in good health and CMV-seronegative.

J is TRBJ1-5 and V is TRBV28; 8 bases align to TRBD1. J gave up 2 bases and V 6 bases, and 9 bases lay outside the gene matches. The CDR3 loop spans 16 amino acids. The V gene's germline CDR1 is MDHEN and CDR2 SYDVKM. The CDR3 protein is CASSRGQGTRNQPQHF. The CDR3 nucleotides read TGTGCCAGCAGCCGCGGACAGGGTACACGCAATCAGCCCCAGCATTTT.

The chain couples TRBV6-1 to TRBJ1-2; maybe TRBD1 (6 bases). Trimming took off 10 bases at V and 8 bases at J, with 20 bases between the two ends. Germline V gene sequence: CDR1 MNHNS, CDR2 SASEGT. This CDR3 contains 13 residues. DNA for the CDR3: TGTGCCACCTTCCCGACAGGCCCAGGAGGCTACACCTTC. Translating gives CATFPTGPGGYTF.

V usage is TRBV5-8 and J usage is TRBJ2-7; TRBD1 aligns across 10 bases. After removal of 4 bases from V and 3 bases from J, the junction contained 7 bases not matched to a gene. The CDR3 has 15 residues. Germline V gives CDR1 SGHTS, CDR2 YDEGEE. CDR3 nucleotide sequence: TGTGCCAGCAGCGGGTGGGACAGGGGAGACTACGAGCAGTACTTC. Residues: CASSGWDRGDYEQYF.

The chain employs TRBV28 and TRBJ1-3; D not certain. The germline CDR1 and CDR2 sequences are MDHEN and SYDVKM. The CDR3 consists of 16 residues. Between the trimmed V and J ends, which lost 4 bases and 0 bases, there was a span of 13 bases. The CDR3 sequence: CASSSPGGSSGNTIYF. Written as DNA, the CDR3 is TGTGCCAGCAGTTCCCCCGGAGGGAGCTCTGGAAACACCATATATTTT.

A single count supports this clone. The V gene is TRBV7-2, the J gene TRBJ2-7; 10 bases agree with TRBD1. The J segment lost 4 bases and the V segment lost 0 bases, leaving 3 bases of the junction unmatched. The CDR3 loop spans 15 amino acids. Germline V lookup: CDR1 SGHTA, CDR2 FQGNSA. The CDR3 reads CASSLAGTGAYEQYF. The CDR3 DNA sequence: TGTGCCAGCAGCTTAGCCGGGACAGGGGCATACGAGCAGTACTTC. Full variable domain (missing parts from reference TRBV7-2 and TRBJ2-7): GAGVSQSPSNKVTEKGKDVELRCDPISGHTALYWYRQSLGQGLEFLIYFQGNSAPDKSGLPSDRFSAERTGGSVSTLTIQRTQQEDSAVYLCASSLAGTGAYEQYFGPGTRLTVT.

V gene TRBV6-1 combines with J gene TRBJ2-2; 14 nucleotides match TRBD2. This CDR3 has 13 residues. Germline V gene data show CDR1 as MNHNS and CDR2 as SASEGT. The CDR3 protein is CAGTSGGTGELFF. The CDR3 DNA follows: TGTGCGGGGACTAGCGGGGGAACCGGGGAGCTGTTTTTT.

The chain links TRBV5-1 to TRBJ1-5; 9 bases are a match to TRBD1. Germline V lookup: CDR1 SGHRS, CDR2 YFSETQ. J lost 6 bases, V lost 4 bases, and 8 bases had no gene match. This CDR3 region has 15 residues. As DNA, the CDR3 is TGCGCCAGCAGCCCCGAGGGACAGGGAGGTCAGCCCCAGCATTTT. The encoded protein is CASSPEGQGGQPQHF.

The chain carries TRBV29-1 and TRBJ2-1; TRBD2 matches at 12 bases. CDR1 is SQVTM, CDR2 ANQGSEA, per germline. With 7 bases clipped from V and 5 bases from J, the junction kept 3 bases outside the gene matches. This CDR3 is built from 13 residues. CDR3 coding DNA: TGCAGCGCGACTAGCGGGGGCCACAATGAGCAGTTCTTC. Its translation is CSATSGGHNEQFF.

This chain uses TRBV5-4 with TRBJ2-7; no definite D call. There are 13 residues in the CDR3. V lost 0 bases to trimming and J lost 7 bases, with 11 bases between them. The germline gives CDR1 SGHNT, CDR2 YYREEE (reference sequence). The CDR3 region has the DNA TGTGCCAGCAGCTTGGGGGCCTCTGGGGAGCAGTACTTC. As protein: CASSLGASGEQYF. The entire variable domain, with the rest obtained from reference TRBV5-4 and TRBJ2-7, is as follows: ETGVTQSPTHLIKTRGQQVTLRCSSQSGHNTVSWYQQALGQGPQFIFQYYREEENGRGNFPPRFSGLQFPNYSSELNVNALELDDSALYLCASSLGASGEQYFGPGTRLTVT.

This clone has only a few counts. The rearrangement links TRBV19 to TRBJ2-3, with 11 bases identical to TRBD1. V dropped 5 bases and J dropped 7; count of bases not matched to a gene: 5. Germline V gene lookup returns CDR1 LNHDA and CDR2 SQIVND (reference sequence). The CDR3 consists of 14 residues. For the CDR3, the DNA is TGTGCCAGTAGTCCCAGGGACAGGGGGAATACGCAGTATTTT. Its protein product is CASSPRDRGNTQYF.

The chain combines TRBV7-9 with TRBJ1-1; D perhaps matches TRBD1 (6 bases). The length of the CDR3 is 15 residues. CDR1 SEHNR and CDR2 FQNEAQ come from the germline V gene (reference sequence). Trimming took 3 bases from V and 6 from J, leaving 17 bases between them. CDR3: CASSFSGGARSEAFF. The CDR3, as DNA: TGTGCCAGCAGCTTCTCGGGGGGCGCAAGATCTGAAGCTTTCTTT.

This clone showed up just once. V and J are TRBV7-2 and TRBJ1-3, with D unresolved. Germline lookup yields CDR1 SGHTA and CDR2 FQGNSA. This CDR3 has 13 residues. Trimming removed 5 bases from V and 1 base from J, with 6 bases in between. Here the CDR3 reads CASSLFSGNTIYF. The CDR3 bases are TGTGCCAGCAGCCTCTTTTCTGGAAACACCATATATTTT.

The gene calls are TRBV5-1 and TRBJ2-2, with 9 bases aligning to TRBD2. Germline trimming cut 0 bases from V and 4 bases from J; bases unmatched to any gene: 7. Germline CDR1 and CDR2: SGHRS and YFSETQ. CDR3 length: 17 amino acids. This CDR3 reads CASSLVAGVPGTGELFF. In DNA, the CDR3 is TGCGCCAGCAGCTTGGTAGCGGGAGTCCCCGGCACCGGGGAGCTGTTTTTT.

This clone was observed once. V is TRBV27 and J is TRBJ1-3; TRBD1 aligns across 7 bases. Germline values: CDR1 MNHEY, CDR2 SMNVEV (reference sequence). V lost 4 bases and J lost 2; bases outside the gene matches: 5. The CDR3 covers 15 residues. CDR3 amino acids: CASSSQGLPGNTIYF. DNA of the CDR3: TGTGCCAGCAGTTCACAGGGGCTTCCTGGAAACACCATATATTTT.